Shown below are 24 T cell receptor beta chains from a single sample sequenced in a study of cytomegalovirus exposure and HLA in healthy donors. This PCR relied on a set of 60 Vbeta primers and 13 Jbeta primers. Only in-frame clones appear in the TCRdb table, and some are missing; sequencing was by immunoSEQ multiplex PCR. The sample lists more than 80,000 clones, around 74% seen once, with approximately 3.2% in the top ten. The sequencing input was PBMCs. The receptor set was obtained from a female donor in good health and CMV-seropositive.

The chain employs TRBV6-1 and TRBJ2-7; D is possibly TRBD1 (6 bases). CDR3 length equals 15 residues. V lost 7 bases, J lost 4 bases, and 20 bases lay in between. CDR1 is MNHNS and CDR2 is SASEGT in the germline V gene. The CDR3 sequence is CASTQGHGVNYEQYF. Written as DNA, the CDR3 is TGTGCCAGCACCCAGGGACATGGGGTGAATTACGAGCAGTACTTC.

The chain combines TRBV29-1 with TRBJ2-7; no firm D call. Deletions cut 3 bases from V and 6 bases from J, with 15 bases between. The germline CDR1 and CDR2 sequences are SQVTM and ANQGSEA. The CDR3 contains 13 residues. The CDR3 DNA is TGCAGCGTTGAGTATCTAGACGATTTCGAGCAGTACTTC. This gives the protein CSVEYLDDFEQYF.

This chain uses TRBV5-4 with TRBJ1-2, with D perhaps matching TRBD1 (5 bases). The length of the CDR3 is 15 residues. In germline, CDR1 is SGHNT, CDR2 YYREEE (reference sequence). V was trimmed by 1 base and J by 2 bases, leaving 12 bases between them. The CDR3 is CASSLRGGENYGYTF. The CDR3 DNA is TGTGCCAGCAGCTTGCGGGGAGGGGAAAACTATGGCTACACCTTC.

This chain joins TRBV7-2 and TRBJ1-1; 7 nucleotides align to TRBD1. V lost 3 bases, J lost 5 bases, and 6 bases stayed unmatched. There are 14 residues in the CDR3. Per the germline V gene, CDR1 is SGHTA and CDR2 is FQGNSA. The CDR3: CASSFYRGETEAFF. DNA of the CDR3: TGTGCCAGCAGCTTTTACAGGGGAGAGACTGAAGCTTTCTTT.

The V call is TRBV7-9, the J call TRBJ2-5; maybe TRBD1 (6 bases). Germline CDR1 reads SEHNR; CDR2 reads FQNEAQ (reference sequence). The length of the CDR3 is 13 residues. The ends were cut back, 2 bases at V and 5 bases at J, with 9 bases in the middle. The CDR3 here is CASSLPGQETQYF. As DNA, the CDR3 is TGTGCCAGCAGCTTACCAGGACAGGAGACCCAGTACTTC.

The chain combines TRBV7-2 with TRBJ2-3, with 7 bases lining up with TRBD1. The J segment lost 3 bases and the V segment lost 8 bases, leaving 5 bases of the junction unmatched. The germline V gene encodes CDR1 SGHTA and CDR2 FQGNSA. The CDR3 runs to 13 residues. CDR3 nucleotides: TGTGCCAGCCGATCGACAGGGACAGATACGCAGTATTTT. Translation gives CASRSTGTDTQYF.

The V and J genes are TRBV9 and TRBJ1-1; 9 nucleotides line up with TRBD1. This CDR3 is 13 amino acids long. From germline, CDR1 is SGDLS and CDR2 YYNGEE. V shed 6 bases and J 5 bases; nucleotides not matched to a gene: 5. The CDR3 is CASKRQGDTEAFF. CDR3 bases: TGTGCCAGCAAGAGACAGGGGGATACTGAAGCTTTCTTT.

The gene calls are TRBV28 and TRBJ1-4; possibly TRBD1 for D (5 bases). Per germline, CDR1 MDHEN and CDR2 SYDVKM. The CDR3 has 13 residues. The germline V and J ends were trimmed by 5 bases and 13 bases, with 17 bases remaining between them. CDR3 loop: CASSPPSRGGLFF. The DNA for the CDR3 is TGTGCCAGCAGTCCACCGTCGAGGGGAGGACTGTTTTTT.

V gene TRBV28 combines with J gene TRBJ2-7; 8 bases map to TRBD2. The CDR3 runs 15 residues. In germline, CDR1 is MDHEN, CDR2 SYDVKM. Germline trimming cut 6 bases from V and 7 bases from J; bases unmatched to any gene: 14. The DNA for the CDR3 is TGTGCCAGCAGCCACGAAAGCGCGGGAGGCTGGGAGCAGTACTTC. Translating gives CASSHESAGGWEQYF.

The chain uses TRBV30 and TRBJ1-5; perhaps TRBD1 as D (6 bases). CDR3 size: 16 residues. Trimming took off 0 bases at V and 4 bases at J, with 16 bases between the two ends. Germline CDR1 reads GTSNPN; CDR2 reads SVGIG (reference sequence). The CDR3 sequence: CAWSVKGTQINQPQHF. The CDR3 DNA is TGTGCCTGGAGTGTAAAGGGGACACAAATAAATCAGCCCCAGCATTTT.

The CDR3 DNA reads TGTGCCAGCAGCTTAGCGCCTAGCGGGAGCACAGATACGCAGTATTTT. Its translation is CASSLAPSGSTDTQYF. This sequence joins TRBV7-2 and TRBJ2-3; TRBD2 agrees at 8 bases. After removal of 0 bases from V and 0 bases from J, the junction contained 2 bases not matched to a gene. The CDR3 runs 16 residues. Germline CDR1 and CDR2: SGHTA and FQGNSA.

CDR3 loop: CASSLGGSVLEAFF. CDR3 nucleotides: TGTGCCAGCAGCTTAGGCGGAAGCGTTCTTGAAGCTTTCTTT. V usage is TRBV7-6 and J usage is TRBJ1-1; no clear D. CDR3 size: 14 residues. V lost 1 base and J 7 bases, leaving 13 bases between the germline ends. Germline CDR1 SGHVS, CDR2 FNYEAQ. The full variable domain, its missing parts supplied by reference TRBV7-6 and TRBJ1-1, is GAGVSQSPRYKVTKRGQDVALRCDPISGHVSLYWYRQALGQGPEFLTYFNYEAQQDKSGLPNDRFSAERPEGSISTLTIQRTEQRDSAMYRCASSLGGSVLEAFFGQGTRLTVV.

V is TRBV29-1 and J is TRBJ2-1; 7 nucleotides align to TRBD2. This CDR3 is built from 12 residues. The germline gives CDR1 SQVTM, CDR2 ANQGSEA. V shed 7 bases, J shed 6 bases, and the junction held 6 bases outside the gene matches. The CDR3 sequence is CSARREINEQFF. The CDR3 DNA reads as TGCAGCGCCAGGCGGGAGATCAATGAGCAGTTCTTC.

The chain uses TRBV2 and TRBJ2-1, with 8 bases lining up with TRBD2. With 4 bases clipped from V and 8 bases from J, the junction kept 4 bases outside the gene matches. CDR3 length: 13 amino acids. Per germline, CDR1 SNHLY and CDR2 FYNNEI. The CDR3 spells CASSGGRLDEQFF. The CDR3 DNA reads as TGTGCCAGCAGTGGCGGGAGGTTGGATGAGCAGTTCTTC.

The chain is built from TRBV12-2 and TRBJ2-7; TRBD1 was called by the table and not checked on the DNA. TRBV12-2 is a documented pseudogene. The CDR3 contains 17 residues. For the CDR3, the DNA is TGTGCAAGTCGCTTAGCGATTTCTCGTTGCAGGTTCTACGAGCAGTACTTC. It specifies CASRLAISRCRFYEQYF.

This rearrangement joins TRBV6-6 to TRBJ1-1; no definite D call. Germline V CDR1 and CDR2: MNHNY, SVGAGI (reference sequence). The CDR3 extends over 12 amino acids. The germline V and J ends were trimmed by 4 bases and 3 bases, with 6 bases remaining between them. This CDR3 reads CASSLQHTEAFF. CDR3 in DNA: TGTGCCAGCAGTTTACAGCACACTGAAGCTTTCTTT.

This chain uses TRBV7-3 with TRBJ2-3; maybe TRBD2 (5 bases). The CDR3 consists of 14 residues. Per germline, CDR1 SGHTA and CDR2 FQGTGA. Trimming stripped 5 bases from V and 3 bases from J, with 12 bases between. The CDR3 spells CASSGGRETDTQYF. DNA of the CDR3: TGTGCCAGCAGCGGCGGTCGGGAAACAGATACGCAGTATTTT.

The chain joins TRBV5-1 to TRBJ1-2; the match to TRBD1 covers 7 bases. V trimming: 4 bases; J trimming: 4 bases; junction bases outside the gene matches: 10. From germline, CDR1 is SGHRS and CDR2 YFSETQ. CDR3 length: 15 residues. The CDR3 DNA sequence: TGCGCCAGCAGCCGCGATGTCGACAGGGCCTATGGCTACACCTTC. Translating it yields CASSRDVDRAYGYTF.

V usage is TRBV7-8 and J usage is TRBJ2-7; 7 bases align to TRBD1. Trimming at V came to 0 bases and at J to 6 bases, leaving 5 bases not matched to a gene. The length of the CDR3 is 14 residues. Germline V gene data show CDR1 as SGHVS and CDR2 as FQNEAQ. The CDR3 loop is CASSLAPRGSEQYF. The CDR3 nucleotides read TGTGCCAGCAGCTTAGCGCCCAGGGGGAGCGAGCAGTACTTC. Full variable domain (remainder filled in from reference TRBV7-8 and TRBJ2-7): GAGVSQSPRYKVAKRGQDVALRCDPISGHVSLFWYQQALGQGPEFLTYFQNEAQLDKSGLPSDRFFAERPEGSVSTLKIQRTQQEDSAVYLCASSLAPRGSEQYFGPGTRLTVT.

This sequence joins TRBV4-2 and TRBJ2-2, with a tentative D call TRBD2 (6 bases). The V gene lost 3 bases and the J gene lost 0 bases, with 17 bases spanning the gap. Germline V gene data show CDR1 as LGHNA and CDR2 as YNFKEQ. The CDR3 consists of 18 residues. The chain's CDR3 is CASSHQAGPNTNTGELFF. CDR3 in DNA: TGTGCCAGCAGCCATCAAGCGGGCCCAAACACGAACACCGGGGAGCTGTTTTTT.

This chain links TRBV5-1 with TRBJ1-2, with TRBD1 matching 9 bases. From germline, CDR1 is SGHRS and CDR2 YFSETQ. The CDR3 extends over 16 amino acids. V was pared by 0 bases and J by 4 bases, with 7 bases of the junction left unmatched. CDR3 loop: CASSLARQGDTYGYTF. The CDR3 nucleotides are TGCGCCAGCAGCTTGGCCAGACAGGGGGATACCTATGGCTACACCTTC.

In DNA form, the CDR3 reads TGTGCCAGCAGCCAAGGCAGGGTCTCTGGCTACACCTTC. It codes for CASSQGRVSGYTF. This chain links TRBV14 with TRBJ1-2, with D possibly TRBD1 on 5 matching bases. The length of the CDR3 is 13 residues. CDR1 and CDR2 (germline): SGHDN, FVKESK. Trimming left V 1 base short and J 7 bases short, with 10 bases between.

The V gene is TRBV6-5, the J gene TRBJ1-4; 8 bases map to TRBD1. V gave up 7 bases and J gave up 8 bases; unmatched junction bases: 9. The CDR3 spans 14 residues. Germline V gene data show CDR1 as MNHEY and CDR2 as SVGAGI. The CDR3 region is CASKLTTGVEKLFF. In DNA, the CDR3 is TGTGCCAGCAAGCTAACGACAGGGGTCGAAAAACTGTTTTTT.

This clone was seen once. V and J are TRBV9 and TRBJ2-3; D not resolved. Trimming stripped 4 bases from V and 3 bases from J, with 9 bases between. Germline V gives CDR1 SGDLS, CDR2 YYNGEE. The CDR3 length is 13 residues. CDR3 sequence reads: CASSPPTTDTQYF. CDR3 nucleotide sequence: TGTGCCAGCAGCCCCCCCACTACAGATACGCAGTATTTT.